This T cell receptor (beta chain) was sequenced in a study of graft-versus-host responses after intestinal transplantation. On the study more broadly: Anti-thymocyte globulin induction preceded 2 to 4 years of tacrolimus and steroid maintenance in all recipients.

Using immunoSEQ multiplex PCR, the repertoire was profiled, and TCRdb retains in-frame clones only, with some absent. This table has some 40,000 clones, about 90% appearing once. Germline V gene lookup returns CDR1 MNHNS and CDR2 SASEGT. The CDR3 is made up of 14 amino acids. Trimming took 8 bases from V and 3 from J; bases not matched to a gene: 9. For this clone: As yet, its antigen is unknown.

General observations from the study: Within allografts, high graft-versus-host to host-versus-graft clonal ratios were seen among patients with graft-donor T cell macrochimerism.

The receptor was isolated from a human patient who received an intestinal transplant, so some T cells may come from the graft donor. This chain links TRBV6-1 with TRBJ1-2; TRBD1 matches at 7 bases. Here the sequenced sample was PBMCs, taken around 320 days after intestinal transplant. CDR3 DNA sequence: TGTGCCAGCGGCAGCGACAGGGTCCACTATGGCTACACCTTC. This gives the protein CASGSDRVHYGYTF.